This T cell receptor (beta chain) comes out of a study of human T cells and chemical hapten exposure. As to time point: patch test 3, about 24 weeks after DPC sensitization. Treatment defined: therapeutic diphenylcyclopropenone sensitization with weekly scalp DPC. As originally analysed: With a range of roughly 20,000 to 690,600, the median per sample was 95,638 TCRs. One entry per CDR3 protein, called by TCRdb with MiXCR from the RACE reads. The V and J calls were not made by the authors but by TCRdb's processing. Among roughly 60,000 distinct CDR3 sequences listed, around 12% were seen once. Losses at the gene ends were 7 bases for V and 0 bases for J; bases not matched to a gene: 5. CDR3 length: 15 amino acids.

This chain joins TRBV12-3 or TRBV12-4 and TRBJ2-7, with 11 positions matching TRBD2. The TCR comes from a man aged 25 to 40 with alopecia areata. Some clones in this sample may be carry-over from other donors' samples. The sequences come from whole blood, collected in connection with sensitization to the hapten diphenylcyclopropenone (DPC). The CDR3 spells CASTQGLADSYEQYF. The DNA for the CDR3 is TGTGCCAGCACCCAGGGACTAGCGGACTCCTACGAGCAGTACTTC.